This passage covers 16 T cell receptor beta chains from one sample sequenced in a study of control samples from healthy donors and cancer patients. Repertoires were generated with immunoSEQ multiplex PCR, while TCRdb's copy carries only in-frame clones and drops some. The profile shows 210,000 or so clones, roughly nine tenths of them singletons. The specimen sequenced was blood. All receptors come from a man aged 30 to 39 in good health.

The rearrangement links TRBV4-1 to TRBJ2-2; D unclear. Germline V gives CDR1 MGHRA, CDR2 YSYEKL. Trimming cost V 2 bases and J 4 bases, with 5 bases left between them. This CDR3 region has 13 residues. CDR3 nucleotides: TGCGCCAGCAGCCAAAGACCCACCGGGGAGCTGTTTTTT. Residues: CASSQRPTGELFF.

The CDR3, as DNA: TGCAGCGTTTTCTCCCCTGAGAACACTGAAGCTTTCTTT. This gives the protein CSVFSPENTEAFF. The chain joins TRBV29-1 to TRBJ1-1; D gene uncertain. The CDR3 loop spans 13 amino acids. Germline CDR1 is SQVTM and CDR2 is ANQGSEA. V was clipped by 5 bases and J by 1 base, with 11 bases between them.

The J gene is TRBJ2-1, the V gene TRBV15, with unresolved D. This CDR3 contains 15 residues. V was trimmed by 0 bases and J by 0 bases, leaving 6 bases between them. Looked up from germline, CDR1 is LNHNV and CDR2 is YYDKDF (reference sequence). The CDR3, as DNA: TGTGCCACCAGCAGAGACAGTAGCTCCTACAATGAGCAGTTCTTC. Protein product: CATSRDSSSYNEQFF.

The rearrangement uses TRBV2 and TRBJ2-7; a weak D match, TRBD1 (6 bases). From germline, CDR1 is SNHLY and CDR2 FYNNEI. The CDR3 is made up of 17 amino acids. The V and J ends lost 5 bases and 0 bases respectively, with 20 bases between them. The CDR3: CASSNLRQAGLSYEQYF. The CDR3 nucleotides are TGTGCCAGCAGTAACCTTCGACAGGCAGGGCTCTCCTACGAGCAGTACTTC.

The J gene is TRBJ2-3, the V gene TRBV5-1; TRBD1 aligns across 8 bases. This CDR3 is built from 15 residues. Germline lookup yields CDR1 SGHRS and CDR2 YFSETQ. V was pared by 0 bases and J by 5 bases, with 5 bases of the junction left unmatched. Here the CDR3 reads CASSLARGRGDTQYF. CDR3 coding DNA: TGCGCCAGCAGCTTGGCCAGGGGGCGTGGAGATACGCAGTATTTT.

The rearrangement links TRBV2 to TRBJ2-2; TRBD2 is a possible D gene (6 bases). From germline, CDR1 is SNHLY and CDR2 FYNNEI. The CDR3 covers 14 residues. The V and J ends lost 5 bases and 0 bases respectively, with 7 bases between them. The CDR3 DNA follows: TGTGCCAGCAGTCCGGGGGCGAACACCGGGGAGCTGTTTTTT. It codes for CASSPGANTGELFF.

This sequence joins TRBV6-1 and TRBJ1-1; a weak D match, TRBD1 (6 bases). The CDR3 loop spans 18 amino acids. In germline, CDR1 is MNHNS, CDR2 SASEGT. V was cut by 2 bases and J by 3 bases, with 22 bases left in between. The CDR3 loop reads CASSENLLMVAGDTEAFF. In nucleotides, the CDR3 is TGTGCCAGCAGTGAAAACCTACTAATGGTGGCAGGGGACACTGAAGCTTTCTTT.

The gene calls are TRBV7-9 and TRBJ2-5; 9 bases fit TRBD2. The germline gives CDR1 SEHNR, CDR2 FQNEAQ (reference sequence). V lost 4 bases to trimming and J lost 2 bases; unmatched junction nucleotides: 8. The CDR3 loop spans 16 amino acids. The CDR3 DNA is TGTGCCAGCAGCTATCGGACTAGCGAGCTACAAGAGACCCAGTACTTC. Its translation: CASSYRTSELQETQYF.

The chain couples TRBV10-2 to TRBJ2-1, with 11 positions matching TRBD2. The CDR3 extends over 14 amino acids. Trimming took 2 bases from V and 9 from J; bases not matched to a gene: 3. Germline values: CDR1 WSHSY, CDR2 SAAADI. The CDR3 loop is CASSETSGGGEQFF. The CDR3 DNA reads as TGCGCCAGCAGTGAGACTAGCGGGGGTGGTGAGCAGTTCTTC.

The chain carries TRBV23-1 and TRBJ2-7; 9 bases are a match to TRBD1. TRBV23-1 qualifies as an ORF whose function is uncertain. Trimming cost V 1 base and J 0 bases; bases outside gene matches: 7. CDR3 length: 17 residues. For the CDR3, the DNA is TGCGCCAGCAGTCAATGGTGGGACAGGGTGCCCTCCTACGAGCAGTACTTC. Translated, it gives CASSQWWDRVPSYEQYF.

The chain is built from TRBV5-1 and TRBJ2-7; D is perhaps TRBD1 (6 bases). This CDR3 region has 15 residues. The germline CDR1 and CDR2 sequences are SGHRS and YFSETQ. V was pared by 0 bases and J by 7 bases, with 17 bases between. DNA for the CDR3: TGCGCCAGCAGCTTGGTGGGGCAGGGGATAGGGGAGCAGTACTTC. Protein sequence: CASSLVGQGIGEQYF.

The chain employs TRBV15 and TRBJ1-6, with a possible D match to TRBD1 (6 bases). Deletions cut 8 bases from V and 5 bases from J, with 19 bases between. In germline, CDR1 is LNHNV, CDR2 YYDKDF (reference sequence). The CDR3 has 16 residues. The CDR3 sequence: CATQGQGGAHNSPLHF. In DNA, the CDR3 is TGTGCCACCCAGGGGCAGGGAGGTGCCCATAATTCACCCCTCCACTTT.

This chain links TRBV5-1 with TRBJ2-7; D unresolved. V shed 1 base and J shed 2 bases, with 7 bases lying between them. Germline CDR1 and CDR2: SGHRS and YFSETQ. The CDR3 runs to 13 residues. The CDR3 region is CASSLLGTYEQYF. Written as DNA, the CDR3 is TGCGCCAGCAGCTTGCTGGGAACCTACGAGCAGTACTTC.

The DNA for the CDR3 is TGTGCCAGCAGCGAGACCTCTAGATTTAACTATGGCTACACCTTC. Translating gives CASSETSRFNYGYTF. The rearrangement joins TRBV5-6 to TRBJ1-2, with D unresolved. The germline gives CDR1 SGHDT, CDR2 YYEEEE. The V gene lost 4 bases and the J gene lost 1 base, with 14 bases spanning the gap. This CDR3 is built from 15 residues. The complete variable domain, with remaining parts taken from reference TRBV5-6 and TRBJ1-2, reads DAGVTQSPTHLIKTRGQQVTLRCSPKSGHDTVSWYQQALGQGPQFIFQYYEEEERQRGNFPDRFSGHQFPNYSSELNVNALLLGDSALYLCASSETSRFNYGYTFGSGTRLTVV.

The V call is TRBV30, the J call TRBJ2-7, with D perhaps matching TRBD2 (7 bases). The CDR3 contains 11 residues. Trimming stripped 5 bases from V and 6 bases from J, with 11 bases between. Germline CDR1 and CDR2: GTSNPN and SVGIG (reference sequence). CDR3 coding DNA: TGTGCCTGGGATAGGGGGGGCGAGCAGTACTTC. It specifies CAWDRGGEQYF.

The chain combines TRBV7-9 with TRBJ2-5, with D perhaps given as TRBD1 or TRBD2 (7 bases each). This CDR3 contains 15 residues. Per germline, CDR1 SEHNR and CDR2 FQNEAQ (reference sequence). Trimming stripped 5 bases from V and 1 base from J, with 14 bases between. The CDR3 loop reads CASSPRGGPQETQYF. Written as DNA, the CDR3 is TGTGCCAGCAGCCCCAGGGGGGGGCCCCAAGAGACCCAGTACTTC.